Listed below are T cell receptor beta chains from one sample, sequenced in a study of T-cell reconstitution after alpha-beta-depleted transplantation in children. Via MiXCR, TCRdb re-called the PCR reads, giving one row per CDR3 protein. The sample has 250,000 to 400,000 distinct CDR3 sequences, around 25% seen once. The sample in question was PBMCs, mostly from graft donor cells, obtained 180 days after TCRalphabeta/CD19-depleted stem cell transplant. These receptors originate from a male patient between 10 and 17 years old who had a stem cell transplant for acute lymphoblastic leukemia, so the T cells may come from the graft donor. Both conserved end residues are part of each CDR3. The D gene is left open where the match is weak. The size of a clone is reported for some rows only, either as once, few or many, or as a class for expanded clones.

v_gene: TRBV2
d_gene: TRBD2
j_gene: TRBJ2-1
abundance: .
CDR3aa: CASSAGSGRAGEQFF
CDR3nt: TGTGCCAGCAGTGCTGGGAGCGGGAGGGCCGGTGAGCAGTTCTTC

v_gene: TRBV25-1
d_gene: .
j_gene: TRBJ2-7
abundance: .
CDR3aa: CASMAGIPPYEQYF
CDR3nt: TGTGCCAGTATGGCGGGGATACCACCCTACGAGCAGTACTTC

v_gene: TRBV29-1
d_gene: TRBD1
j_gene: TRBJ2-1
abundance: few
CDR3aa: CSVHRGWSRNEQFF
CDR3nt: TGCAGCGTCCACAGGGGTTGGAGTAGGAATGAGCAGTTCTTC

v_gene: TRBV20-1
d_gene: TRBD2
j_gene: TRBJ2-7
abundance: .
CDR3aa: CSAPGTSLYEQYF
CDR3nt: TGCAGTGCCCCCGGGACTAGCTTGTACGAGCAGTACTTC

v_gene: TRBV5-1
d_gene: .
j_gene: TRBJ2-1
abundance: .
CDR3aa: CASSPGLTYNEQFF
CDR3nt: TGCGCCAGCAGCCCGGGACTGACGTACAATGAGCAGTTCTTC

v_gene: TRBV5-6
d_gene: .
j_gene: TRBJ1-1
abundance: few
CDR3aa: CASSIGEYAEAFF
CDR3nt: TGTGCCAGCAGCATTGGTGAATACGCTGAAGCTTTCTTT

v_gene: TRBV7-9
d_gene: .
j_gene: TRBJ1-3
abundance: .
CDR3aa: CASKDWDSGNTIYF
CDR3nt: TGTGCCAGCAAAGACTGGGACTCTGGAAACACCATATATTTT

v_gene: TRBV18
d_gene: .
j_gene: TRBJ1-2
abundance: few
CDR3aa: CASSRGTGNYGYTF
CDR3nt: TGTGCCAGCTCACGGGGTACAGGGAACTATGGCTACACCTTC

v_gene: TRBV20-1
d_gene: .
j_gene: TRBJ2-7
abundance: .
CDR3aa: CSARDQGYSYEQYF
CDR3nt: TGCAGTGCTAGAGATCAGGGGTACTCCTACGAGCAGTACTTC

v_gene: TRBV5-1
d_gene: .
j_gene: TRBJ1-6
abundance: .
CDR3aa: CASSLEGGLDSPLHF
CDR3nt: TGCGCCAGCAGCTTGGAAGGGGGGCTTGATTCACCCCTCCACTTT

v_gene: TRBV7-9
d_gene: TRBD1
j_gene: TRBJ2-1
abundance: many
CDR3aa: CASSRGQGSSYNEQFF
CDR3nt: TGTGCCAGCAGCCGAGGACAGGGAAGCTCCTACAATGAGCAGTTCTTC

v_gene: TRBV18
d_gene: .
j_gene: TRBJ2-3
abundance: .
CDR3aa: CASSPREFASTDTQYF
CDR3nt: TGTGCCAGCTCACCACGGGAATTTGCAAGCACAGATACGCAGTATTTT

v_gene: TRBV5-1
d_gene: .
j_gene: TRBJ2-1
abundance: few
CDR3aa: CASSFAPPGLGSYNEQFF
CDR3nt: TGCGCCAGCAGCTTCGCCCCACCGGGATTGGGCTCCTACAATGAGCAGTTCTTC

v_gene: TRBV2
d_gene: TRBD2
j_gene: TRBJ2-1
abundance: few
CDR3aa: CASSKSGIYNEQFF
CDR3nt: TGTGCCAGCAGTAAAAGCGGGATATACAATGAGCAGTTCTTC